This is a list of T cell receptor beta chains from one sample in a study of siplizumab effects on memory and regulatory T cells. Only in-frame clones appear in the TCRdb table, and some are missing; sequencing was by immunoSEQ multiplex PCR. The sample includes roughly 92,000 clones, nearly 95% of them seen just once. The sample consisted of non-Treg CD4+ T cells sorted from blood. The receptors come from a human donor in good health. Both conserved end residues are part of each CDR3. The D gene is left open where the match is weak. Size values are once, few and many counts, or a class for expanded clones, and some rows have none.

d_call clone_size j_call v_call cdr3_nt cdr3_aa
NA NA TRBJ1-1 TRBV29-1 TGCAGCGTTCGAGCCAGGAACACTGAAGCTTTCTTT CSVRARNTEAFF
NA NA TRBJ2-2 TRBV9 TGTGCCAGCAGCGTCGAACAGAACACCGGGGAGCTGTTTTTT CASSVEQNTGELFF
TRBD1 NA TRBJ1-1 TRBV30 TGTGCCTGGAGTTCCCTTGAAGGGGGCGCGACTGAAGCTTTCTTT CAWSSLEGGATEAFF
NA NA TRBJ2-7 TRBV6-1 TGTGCCAGCAGTGATAACTACGAGCAGTACTTC CASSDNYEQYF
TRBD1 NA TRBJ2-7 TRBV2 TGTGCCAGCAGTGATCGGAGACAGGGGGCTTACGAGCAGTACTTC CASSDRRQGAYEQYF
NA NA TRBJ2-5 TRBV9 TGTGCCAGCAGCGTAGGACTAACCGCACAAGAGACCCAGTACTTC CASSVGLTAQETQYF
TRBD1 NA TRBJ2-5 TRBV19 TGTGCCAGTAGTATAGGCGACAGGGGGTTAGGGACCCAGTACTTC CASSIGDRGLGTQYF
TRBD1 NA TRBJ1-1 TRBV7-3 TGTGCCAGCAGCTCGGGACAGCTGAACACTGAAGCTTTCTTT CASSSGQLNTEAFF
NA NA TRBJ2-3 TRBV5-1 TGCGCCAGCAGCCAGAGGCCGACTAGCACAGATACGCAGTATTTT CASSQRPTSTDTQYF
NA NA TRBJ1-2 TRBV7-9 TGTGCCAGCAGCTTAATCACGGGACATGGCTACACCTTC CASSLITGHGYTF
NA NA TRBJ2-3 TRBV5-1 TGCGCCAGCAGCTTGGTCGTCGGGAGTAGCACAGATACGCAGTATTTT CASSLVVGSSTDTQYF
NA NA TRBJ1-1 TRBV5-1 TGCGCCAGCAGCTTGCAGGCCCCGGGAACTGAAGCTTTCTTT CASSLQAPGTEAFF
TRBD1 once TRBJ1-3 TRBV28 TGTGCCAGCAGACAGGGACAGAATGGAAACACCATATATTTT CASRQGQNGNTIYF
NA NA TRBJ1-6 TRBV7-8 TGTGCCAGCTTAGCAGGGGCGAACTATAATTCACCCCTCCACTTT CASLAGANYNSPLHF
NA few TRBJ2-7 TRBV15 TGTGCCACCAGCAGAGAATACAGGTCATACGAGCAGTACTTC CATSREYRSYEQYF
NA NA TRBJ2-5 TRBV5-8 TGTGCCAGCAGAGACCTACTGGGAGAGACCCAGTACTTC CASRDLLGETQYF